Sequencing of this T cell receptor (beta chain) was carried out in a study of blood T cell repertoires in COVID-19. Study in general: Sites across the United States, Italy and Spain contributed samples from acute and convalescent COVID-19.

How the authors handled the data: Estimation of nucleated cell counts relied on the amplification of reference gene primers. Assay used: immunoSEQ multiplex PCR; TCRdb lists only in-frame clones, some missing. From that table come the V and J calls and clone size; the DNA was used to work out D and trimming. Here the sample spans about 100,000 clones, less than 90% being singletons. The CDR3 consists of 20 residues. V shed 4 bases, J shed 0 bases, and the junction held 18 bases outside the gene matches. CDR1 is LNHDA, CDR2 SQIVND, per germline (reference sequence). The V gene is TRBV19, the J gene TRBJ1-5; 7 nucleotides line up with TRBD1. The specimen was peripheral blood. The receptor was isolated from a man under 40 in a cohort sampled during active COVID-19. In nucleotides, the CDR3 is TGTGCCAGTAGTAAAGGCAGGGGGTTGCGGGCCAGCTATAGCAATCAGCCCCAGCATTTT. Its protein is CASSKGRGLRASYSNQPQHF.